Listed below are T cell receptor beta chains from one sample, sequenced in a study of blood T cell repertoires in COVID-19. TCRdb's table, derived via immunoSEQ multiplex PCR, lists solely in-frame clones and lacks some. Of fewer than 70,000 clones detected, over 75% appear once; the ten largest clones hold under 4.5%. The sample consisted of peripheral blood. These receptors were collected from a human donor in a cohort sampled during active COVID-19. The CDR3 runs from the conserved cysteine through the conserved F or W. D genes are given only for firm matches. The size of a clone is reported for some rows only, either as once, few or many, or as a class for expanded clones.

clone size,V gene,J gene,D gene,CDR3 DNA,CDR3 protein
once,TRBV11-2,TRBJ1-1,.,TGTGCCAGCAGCCCGGGGGGGACCTCTGAAGCTTTCTTT,CASSPGGTSEAFF
.,TRBV15,TRBJ1-1,TRBD1,TGTGCCACCAGCAGAGTCTCGGGACAGCAGAACACTGAAGCTTTCTTT,CATSRVSGQQNTEAFF
.,TRBV6-1,TRBJ2-1,.,TGTGCCAGCAGTGAAGACGGCGGGAACTACCAATTCTACAATGAGCAGTTCTTC,CASSEDGGNYQFYNEQFF
.,TRBV5-1,TRBJ2-5,.,TGCGCCAGCAGCCTTACGACTAGGGAGTCTCAAGAGACCCAGTACTTC,CASSLTTRESQETQYF
once,TRBV25-1,TRBJ2-7,.,TGTGCCAGCAAGCCCTCGGACACCTACGAGCAGTACTTC,CASKPSDTYEQYF
.,TRBV6-5,TRBJ2-7,.,TGTGCCAGCAGTTACTCGAGTAATCGCGAGCAGTACTTC,CASSYSSNREQYF
.,TRBV14,TRBJ2-7,TRBD2,TGTGCCAGCAGTTGGGCTGAGACTAGCAGCTACGAGCAGTACTTC,CASSWAETSSYEQYF
.,TRBV9,TRBJ2-7,.,TGTGCCAGCAGCGCGGGGGGCACCTCCTACGAGCAGTACTTC,CASSAGGTSYEQYF
.,TRBV30,TRBJ1-2,.,TGTGCCTGGAGTGTACAAGGGGCGCAGAATGGCTACACCTTC,CAWSVQGAQNGYTF
.,TRBV4-1,TRBJ2-3,.,TGCGCCAGCAGCCAAGATTGGCCAGGGACAGATACGCAGTATTTT,CASSQDWPGTDTQYF
.,TRBV25-1,TRBJ1-2,.,TGTGCCAGCAGTGAATATGCGGGGGCAGATGGCTACACCTTC,CASSEYAGADGYTF
once,TRBV28,TRBJ2-7,.,TGTGCCAGCAGTTTTGGACAGAGCGAGACCTACGAGCAGTACTTC,CASSFGQSETYEQYF
.,TRBV11-2,TRBJ1-1,.,TGTGCCAGCAGCTTAGGTTATTGGAGCACTGAAGCTTTCTTT,CASSLGYWSTEAFF
.,TRBV20-1,TRBJ1-1,.,TGCAGTGCCCCCGGGAACACTGAAGCTTTCTTT,CSAPGNTEAFF
once,TRBV9,TRBJ1-2,TRBD1,TGTGCCAGCAGCACACGAGCTGGACAGGGATTGGGTGGCTACACCTTC,CASSTRAGQGLGGYTF